The 17 T cell receptor beta chains presented below share a single source sample, sequenced in a study of cytomegalovirus exposure and HLA in healthy donors. Vbeta (60) and Jbeta (13) primers were used in the PCR. Clones were sequenced by immunoSEQ multiplex PCR, and TCRdb holds only the in-frame ones, with some missing. The sample holds about 190,000 clones, 70% to 75% seen once. The sample comprised PBMCs. The receptors stem from a man in his thirties or forties in good health and CMV-seropositive.

In this sample, this clone turned up once. The chain recombines TRBV4-1 with TRBJ2-7; 9 bases map to TRBD1. The CDR3 runs 15 residues. The germline CDR1 and CDR2 sequences are MGHRA and YSYEKL. V lost 2 bases to trimming and J lost 4 bases; unmatched junction nucleotides: 6. Here the CDR3 DNA reads TGCGCCAGCAGCCAATTACAGGGGGCGATTTACGAGCAGTACTTC. Translating gives CASSQLQGAIYEQYF.

The genes are TRBV7-6 and TRBJ2-7; TRBD1 is a possible D gene (5 bases). The germline CDR1 and CDR2 sequences are SGHVS and FNYEAQ. This CDR3 contains 12 residues. Trimming pared 5 bases from V and 5 bases from J, leaving 10 bases between. CDR3 nucleotides: TGTGCCAGCAGCCAGGGTGTAGACGAGCAGTACTTC. Its translation: CASSQGVDEQYF.

V usage is TRBV6-1 and J usage is TRBJ1-2, with no clear D. The V end lost 2 bases, the J end lost 1 base, and 23 bases lay between the germline ends. This CDR3 is 19 amino acids long. Germline values: CDR1 MNHNS, CDR2 SASEGT. The CDR3: CASSEPNLGRSRGNYGYTF. Here the CDR3 DNA reads TGTGCCAGCAGTGAACCGAACCTGGGTAGAAGCCGGGGTAACTATGGCTACACCTTC.

CDR3 sequence reads: CASRTGQGKDEQFF. CDR3 nucleotide sequence: TGCGCCAGCAGGACGGGACAGGGGAAGGATGAGCAGTTCTTC. The chain uses TRBV5-1 and TRBJ2-1; 10 bases match TRBD1. The V gene end was trimmed by 5 bases and the J gene end by 8 bases; junction bases not matched to a gene: 7. From germline, CDR1 is SGHRS and CDR2 YFSETQ. The CDR3 length is 14 residues.

This clone was seen only a few times. The genes are TRBV6-5 and TRBJ2-7, with 7 bases lining up with TRBD1. The CDR3 is 15 residues long. The V segment lost 0 bases and the J segment 2 bases; nucleotides outside the gene matches: 4. Looked up from germline, CDR1 is MNHEY and CDR2 is SVGAGI. In DNA, the CDR3 is TGTGCCAGCAGTTACTCCGGGACAGACCCCTACGAGCAGTACTTC. Translation: CASSYSGTDPYEQYF.

This chain joins TRBV4-3 and TRBJ2-5; TRBD1 aligns across 9 bases. The J call may not be correct, given that the DNA end is closer to TRBJ2-7. CDR1 LGHNA and CDR2 YSLEER come from the germline V gene. The CDR3 is 15 amino acids. CDR3 protein: CASSPGDRVTYEQYF. CDR3 bases: TGCGCCAGCAGCCCCGGGGACAGGGTCACCTACGAGCAGTACTTC.

V usage is TRBV9 and J usage is TRBJ2-1; a possible D gene is TRBD2 (6 bases). The germline V gene has CDR1 SGDLS and CDR2 YYNGEE. The CDR3 is 12 amino acids. V was pared by 3 bases and J by 6 bases, with 7 bases between. CDR3 sequence reads: CASSGDFNEQFF. DNA of the CDR3: TGTGCCAGCAGCGGGGACTTCAATGAGCAGTTCTTC.

The rearrangement links TRBV5-1 to TRBJ1-1; perhaps TRBD1 as D (5 bases). The V gene lost 0 bases and the J gene lost 1 base, with 10 bases spanning the gap. This CDR3 comprises 15 residues. Germline values: CDR1 SGHRS, CDR2 YFSETQ. The CDR3: CASSLGQTSNTEAFF. The CDR3 DNA sequence: TGCGCCAGCAGCTTGGGACAGACCTCGAACACTGAAGCTTTCTTT.

This chain joins TRBV19 and TRBJ1-1; D perhaps matches TRBD1 (5 bases). Germline V gives CDR1 LNHDA, CDR2 SQIVND (reference sequence). The CDR3 contains 14 residues. V lost 8 bases and J lost 4, with 17 bases in between. CDR3 coding DNA: TGTGCCAGTTATATGACAGCCTTGGGCACTGAAGCTTTCTTT. Protein product: CASYMTALGTEAFF.

V usage is TRBV6-1 and J usage is TRBJ2-2; D is unclear. In germline, CDR1 is MNHNS, CDR2 SASEGT. The CDR3 consists of 12 residues. V was cut by 7 bases and J by 6 bases, with 9 bases left in between. The CDR3, as DNA: TGTGCCAGCACCCTCCTACCCGGGGAGCTGTTTTTT. Protein: CASTLLPGELFF.

The chain joins TRBV4-1 to TRBJ2-7, with 9 bases matching TRBD1. CDR3 length equals 15 residues. V gave up 3 bases and J gave up 0 bases; unmatched junction bases: 3. Germline lookup yields CDR1 MGHRA and CDR2 YSYEKL. The CDR3 is CASSHPGQGSYEQYF. DNA for the CDR3: TGCGCCAGCAGCCACCCGGGACAGGGCTCCTACGAGCAGTACTTC.

This chain joins TRBV4-1 and TRBJ2-5; TRBD2 agrees at 10 bases. The length of the CDR3 is 17 residues. V lost 0 bases to trimming and J lost 3 bases; unmatched junction nucleotides: 7. The germline V gene has CDR1 MGHRA and CDR2 YSYEKL. The CDR3 DNA sequence: TGCGCCAGCAGCCAAGAGAGGTCTAGCGGGGGCGAAGAGACCCAGTACTTC. Its translation: CASSQERSSGGEETQYF.

This sequence joins TRBV18 and TRBJ2-7, with D possibly matching TRBD1 (6 bases). This CDR3 spans 15 amino acids. Trimming removed 4 bases from V and 6 bases from J, with 19 bases in between. Per germline, CDR1 KGHSH and CDR2 LQKENI. This chain's CDR3 is CASSRITGLISEQYF. The CDR3 DNA reads as TGTGCCAGCTCACGAATTACAGGGTTAATTAGCGAGCAGTACTTC.

The rearrangement joins TRBV29-1 to TRBJ1-1; no definite D call. The V gene lost 3 bases and the J gene lost 2 bases, with 7 bases spanning the gap. The germline CDR1 and CDR2 sequences are SQVTM and ANQGSEA. The CDR3 sequence is 12 residues long. The CDR3 protein is CSVDRGNTEAFF. CDR3 in DNA: TGCAGCGTTGACCGCGGAAACACTGAAGCTTTCTTT.

CDR3 amino acids: CASTPTGKETQYF. The CDR3 DNA reads TGTGCCAGTACCCCGACAGGGAAAGAGACCCAGTACTTC. The J gene is TRBJ2-5, the V gene TRBV19, with 7 positions matching TRBD1. V trimming: 7 bases; J trimming: 3 bases; junction bases outside the gene matches: 5. Per germline, CDR1 LNHDA and CDR2 SQIVND (reference sequence). There are 13 residues in the CDR3.

The J gene is TRBJ2-7, the V gene TRBV11-2; the match to TRBD2 covers 8 bases. The CDR3 is made up of 18 amino acids. In germline, CDR1 is SGHAT, CDR2 FQNNGV. V gave up 4 bases and J gave up 7 bases; unmatched junction bases: 21. Written as DNA, the CDR3 is TGTGCCAGCAGCTCTCCCGACGGGAGGGCTGGCCGAAAGGGTGAGCAGTACTTC. This codes for CASSSPDGRAGRKGEQYF. The whole variable domain, filled in from reference TRBV11-2 and TRBJ2-7, reads EAGVAQSPRYKIIEKRQSVAFWCNPISGHATLYWYQQILGQGPKLLIQFQNNGVVDDSQLPKDRFSAERLKGVDSTLKIQPAKLEDSAVYLCASSSPDGRAGRKGEQYFGPGTRLTVT.

V is TRBV7-9 and J is TRBJ2-1, with 7 bases matching TRBD2. From germline, CDR1 is SEHNR and CDR2 FQNEAQ (reference sequence). The CDR3 has 14 amino acids. V shed 2 bases and J 7 bases; nucleotides not matched to a gene: 5. CDR3 amino acids: CASSLPGTKNEQFF. The CDR3 DNA reads TGTGCCAGCAGCTTACCCGGGACTAAAAATGAGCAGTTCTTC.